This T cell receptor beta chain stems from a study of shared clonotypes between healthy human individuals. Regarding this clone: No antigen is known for it. Within the sample, other DNA sequences also encode this same CDR3.

The study's findings and limits: Genetic and exposure-history diversity was limited by the small donor number.

Assay: immunoSEQ multiplex PCR; the TCRdb copy retains only in-frame clones and omits some. The data show roughly 2.2 million clones, approximately 93% seen once. The source of this sequence is a man aged 18 to 35 in good health. Some clones in this sample may be carry-over from other donors' samples. The sample comprised naive CD4+ T cells from PBMCs. Specified subset: CD45RA+ positively selected.

CDR3 in DNA: TGTGCCAGCAGCGTAGACAGGGGTTCTTACAATGAGCAGTTCTTC. It yields the protein CASSVDRGSYNEQFF. J is TRBJ2-1 and V is TRBV9; TRBD1 matches at 7 bases. Trimming cost V 0 bases and J 4 bases; bases outside gene matches: 4. This CDR3 contains 15 residues. Germline V lookup: CDR1 SGDLS, CDR2 YYNGEE.